The rows below give T cell receptor beta chains drawn from one sample of a study of blood T cell repertoires in COVID-19. Produced via immunoSEQ multiplex PCR; TCRdb's table is partial and in-frame only. The sample lists 190,000 or so clones, 90% occurring once. Sample: peripheral blood. These receptors all stem from a man in his fifties or sixties with acute or convalescent COVID-19. Each CDR3 is given with its conserved first and last residue. D genes are given only for firm matches.

TRBJ1-5 | 13 | - | TRBV5-8 | CASSPGDFQPQHF
TRBJ2-5 | 15 | - | TRBV11-2 | CASSSNEQVGETQYF
TRBJ2-5 | 15 | TRBD1 | TRBV7-8 | CASSSSGQFYETQYF
TRBJ1-2 | 17 | - | TRBV5-4 | CASSLGGFGGPSYGYTF
TRBJ1-4 | 21 | TRBD1 | TRBV5-1 | CASRTPGTGVDAVTTNEKLFF
TRBJ1-1 | 14 | - | TRBV5-1 | CASSLGQQNTEAFF
TRBJ1-4 | 15 | - | TRBV28 | CASSLLGGNGEKLFF
TRBJ2-2 | 15 | TRBD2 | TRBV29-1 | CSVSGLAPNTGELFF
TRBJ2-1 | 17 | TRBD1 | TRBV20-1 | CSASGQGAMLTYNEQFF
TRBJ2-7 | 19 | TRBD2 | TRBV28 | CASSFELGTSIKRVYEQYF
TRBJ1-6 | 15 | TRBD1 | TRBV5-1 | CASSLDRNQNSPLHF
TRBJ2-3 | 14 | - | TRBV7-2 | CASSLTEAADTQYF
TRBJ2-3 | 15 | TRBD2 | TRBV5-1 | CASSTGLAGADTQYF
TRBJ1-5 | 13 | - | TRBV7-2 | CASSFTTVQPQHF
TRBJ2-1 | 12 | - | TRBV29-1 | CSVESRVDEQFF
TRBJ2-1 | 14 | TRBD1 | TRBV28 | CASSLGTGFYGQFF
TRBJ2-1 | 13 | TRBD2 | TRBV19 | CASGTSAYNEQFF